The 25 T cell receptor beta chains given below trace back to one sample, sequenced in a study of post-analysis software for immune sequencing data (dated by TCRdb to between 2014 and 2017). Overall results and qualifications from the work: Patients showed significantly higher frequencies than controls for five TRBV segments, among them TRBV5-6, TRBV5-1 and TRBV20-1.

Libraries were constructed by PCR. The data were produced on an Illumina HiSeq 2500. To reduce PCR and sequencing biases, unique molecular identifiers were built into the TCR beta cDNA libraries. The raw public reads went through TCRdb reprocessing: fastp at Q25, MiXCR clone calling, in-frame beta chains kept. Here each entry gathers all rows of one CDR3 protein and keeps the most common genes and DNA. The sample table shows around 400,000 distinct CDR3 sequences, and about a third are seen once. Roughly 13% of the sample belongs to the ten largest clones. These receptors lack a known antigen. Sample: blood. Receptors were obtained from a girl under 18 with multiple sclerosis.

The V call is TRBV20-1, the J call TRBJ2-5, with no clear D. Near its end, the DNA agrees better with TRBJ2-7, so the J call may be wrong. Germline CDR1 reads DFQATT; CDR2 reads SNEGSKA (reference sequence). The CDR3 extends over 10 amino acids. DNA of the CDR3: TGCAGTGTTGCACGGGACGAGCAGTACTTC. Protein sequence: CSVARDEQYF.

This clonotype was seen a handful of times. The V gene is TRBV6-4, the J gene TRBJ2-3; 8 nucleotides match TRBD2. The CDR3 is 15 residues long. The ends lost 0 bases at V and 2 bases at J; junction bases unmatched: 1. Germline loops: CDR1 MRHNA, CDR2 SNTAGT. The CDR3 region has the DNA TGTGCCAGCAGTGACTCTAGCGGGGACACAGATACGCAGTATTTT. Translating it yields CASSDSSGDTDTQYF.

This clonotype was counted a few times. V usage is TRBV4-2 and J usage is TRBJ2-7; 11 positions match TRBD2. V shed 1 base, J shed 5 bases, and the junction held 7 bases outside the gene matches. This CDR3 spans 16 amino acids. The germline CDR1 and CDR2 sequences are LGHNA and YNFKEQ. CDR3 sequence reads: CASSQGGTSGFDEQYF. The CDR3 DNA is TGTGCCAGCAGCCAAGGTGGGACTAGCGGTTTTGACGAGCAGTACTTC.

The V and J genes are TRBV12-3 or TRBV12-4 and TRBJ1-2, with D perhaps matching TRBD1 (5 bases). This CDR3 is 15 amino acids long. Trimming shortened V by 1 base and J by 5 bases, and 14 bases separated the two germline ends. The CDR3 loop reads CASSLGEMTVYGYTF. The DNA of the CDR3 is TGTGCCAGCAGTTTAGGGGAAATGACAGTTTATGGCTACACCTTC.

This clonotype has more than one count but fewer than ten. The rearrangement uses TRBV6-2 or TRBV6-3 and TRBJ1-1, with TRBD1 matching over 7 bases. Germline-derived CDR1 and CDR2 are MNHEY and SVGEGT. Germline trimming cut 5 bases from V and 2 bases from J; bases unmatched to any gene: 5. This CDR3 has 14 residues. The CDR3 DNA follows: TGTGCCAGCAGTGCCGGGACAGCAAACACTGAAGCTTTCTTT. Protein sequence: CASSAGTANTEAFF.

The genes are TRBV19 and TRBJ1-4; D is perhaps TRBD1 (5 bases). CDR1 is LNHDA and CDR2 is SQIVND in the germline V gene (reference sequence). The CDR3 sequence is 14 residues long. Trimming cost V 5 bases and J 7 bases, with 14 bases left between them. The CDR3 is CASSATGFGEKLFF. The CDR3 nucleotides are TGTGCCAGTAGTGCTACAGGCTTCGGTGAAAAACTGTTTTTT.

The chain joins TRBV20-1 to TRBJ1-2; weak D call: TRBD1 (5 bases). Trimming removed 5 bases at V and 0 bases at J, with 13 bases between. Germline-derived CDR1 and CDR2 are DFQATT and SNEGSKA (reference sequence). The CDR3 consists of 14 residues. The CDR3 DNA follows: TGCAGTGCTGCCCCAGGGTCCACTAACTATGGCTACACCTTC. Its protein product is CSAAPGSTNYGYTF.

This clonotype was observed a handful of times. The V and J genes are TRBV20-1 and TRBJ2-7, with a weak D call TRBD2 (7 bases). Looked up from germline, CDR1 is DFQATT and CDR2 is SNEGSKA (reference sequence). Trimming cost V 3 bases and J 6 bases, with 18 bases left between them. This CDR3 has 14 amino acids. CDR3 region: CSARAIGGLGEQYF. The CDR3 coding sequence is TGCAGTGCTAGGGCAATCGGGGGGCTTGGCGAGCAGTACTTC.

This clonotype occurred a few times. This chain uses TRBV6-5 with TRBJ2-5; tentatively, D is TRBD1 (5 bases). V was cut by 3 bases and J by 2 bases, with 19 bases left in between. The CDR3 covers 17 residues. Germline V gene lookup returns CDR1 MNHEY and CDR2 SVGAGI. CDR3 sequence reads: CASSYWQGSNRQETQYF. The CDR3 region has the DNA TGTGCCAGCAGTTATTGGCAGGGCAGTAACAGGCAAGAGACCCAGTACTTC.

The CDR3 sequence is CASSLGEHYGYTF. The DNA for the CDR3 is TGTGCCAGCAGTTTGGGAGAGCACTATGGCTACACCTTC. This rearrangement joins TRBV27 to TRBJ1-2; D gene unclear. Germline V gene data show CDR1 as MNHEY and CDR2 as SMNVEV (reference sequence). The CDR3 consists of 13 residues. V gave up 3 bases and J gave up 3 bases, with 8 bases separating them.

The CDR3 sequence: CASSQALGTDTQYF. DNA of the CDR3: TGTGCCAGCAGCCAGGCCCTAGGCACAGATACGCAGTATTTT. The rearrangement uses TRBV3-1 and TRBJ2-3, with D unresolved. V shed 3 bases and J shed 1 base, with 8 bases lying between them. Germline V gives CDR1 LGHDT, CDR2 YNNKEL (reference sequence). The CDR3 covers 14 residues.

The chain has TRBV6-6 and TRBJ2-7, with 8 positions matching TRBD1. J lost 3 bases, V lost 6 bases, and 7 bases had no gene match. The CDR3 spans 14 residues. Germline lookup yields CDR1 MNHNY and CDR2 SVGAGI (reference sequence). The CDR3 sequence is CASSYRGQDYEQYF. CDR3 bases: TGTGCCAGCAGCTACAGGGGACAGGACTACGAGCAGTACTTC.

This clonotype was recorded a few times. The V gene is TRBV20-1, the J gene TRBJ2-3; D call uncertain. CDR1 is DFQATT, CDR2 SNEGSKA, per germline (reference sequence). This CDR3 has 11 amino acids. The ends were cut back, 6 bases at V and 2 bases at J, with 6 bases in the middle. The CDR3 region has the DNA TGCAGTGCCGACGTCACAGATACGCAGTATTTT. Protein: CSADVTDTQYF.

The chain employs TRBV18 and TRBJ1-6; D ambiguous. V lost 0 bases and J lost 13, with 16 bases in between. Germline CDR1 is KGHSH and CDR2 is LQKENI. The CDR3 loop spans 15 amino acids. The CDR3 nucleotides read TGTGCCAGCTCACCACCGAACAAGGAACGGTCTCCCCTCCACTTT. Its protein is CASSPPNKERSPLHF.

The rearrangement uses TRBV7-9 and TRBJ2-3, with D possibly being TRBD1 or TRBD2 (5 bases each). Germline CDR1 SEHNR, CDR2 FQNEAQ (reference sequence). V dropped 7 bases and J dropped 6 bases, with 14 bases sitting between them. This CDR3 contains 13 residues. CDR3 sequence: CASNRPEGDTQYF. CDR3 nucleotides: TGTGCCAGCAACAGGCCTGAGGGGGATACGCAGTATTTT. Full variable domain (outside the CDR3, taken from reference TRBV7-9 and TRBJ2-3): DTGVSQNPRHKITKRGQNVTFRCDPISEHNRLYWYRQTLGQGPEFLTYFQNEAQLEKSRLLSDRFSAERPKGSFSTLEIQRTEQGDSAMYLCASNRPEGDTQYFGPGTRLTVL.

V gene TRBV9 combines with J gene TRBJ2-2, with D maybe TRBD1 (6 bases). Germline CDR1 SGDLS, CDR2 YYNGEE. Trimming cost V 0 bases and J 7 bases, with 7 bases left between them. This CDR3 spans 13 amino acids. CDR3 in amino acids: CASSVEDSGELFF. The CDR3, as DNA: TGTGCCAGCAGCGTAGAGGACAGCGGGGAGCTGTTTTTT.

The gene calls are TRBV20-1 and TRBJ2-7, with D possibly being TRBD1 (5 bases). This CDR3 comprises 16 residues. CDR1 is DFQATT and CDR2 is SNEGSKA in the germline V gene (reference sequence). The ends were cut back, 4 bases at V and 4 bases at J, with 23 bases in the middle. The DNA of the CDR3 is TGCAGTGCTATTCCTCGGACACCCTTAAACTTATACGAGCAGTACTTC. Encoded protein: CSAIPRTPLNLYEQYF.

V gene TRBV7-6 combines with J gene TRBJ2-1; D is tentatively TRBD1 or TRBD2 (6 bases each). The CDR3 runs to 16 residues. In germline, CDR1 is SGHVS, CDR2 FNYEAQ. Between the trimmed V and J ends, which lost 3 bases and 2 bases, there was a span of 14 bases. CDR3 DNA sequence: TGTGCCAGCAGCTTTTTAAGGGGGGTACCCTACAATGAGCAGTTCTTC. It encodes CASSFLRGVPYNEQFF.

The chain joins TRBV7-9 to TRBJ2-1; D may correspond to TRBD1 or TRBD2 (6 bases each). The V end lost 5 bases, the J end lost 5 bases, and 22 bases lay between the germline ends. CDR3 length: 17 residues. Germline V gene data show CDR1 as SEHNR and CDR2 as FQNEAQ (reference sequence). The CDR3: CASSPPYSGAIHNEQFF. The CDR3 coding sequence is TGTGCCAGCAGCCCCCCGTATTCGGGGGCCATTCACAATGAGCAGTTCTTC.

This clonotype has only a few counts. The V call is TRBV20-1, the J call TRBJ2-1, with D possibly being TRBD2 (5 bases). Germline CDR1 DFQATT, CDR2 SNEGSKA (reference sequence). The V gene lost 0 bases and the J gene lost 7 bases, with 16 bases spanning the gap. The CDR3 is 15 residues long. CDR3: CSARDPTSALNEQFF. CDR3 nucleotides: TGCAGTGCTAGAGATCCCACTAGTGCCCTGAATGAGCAGTTCTTC.

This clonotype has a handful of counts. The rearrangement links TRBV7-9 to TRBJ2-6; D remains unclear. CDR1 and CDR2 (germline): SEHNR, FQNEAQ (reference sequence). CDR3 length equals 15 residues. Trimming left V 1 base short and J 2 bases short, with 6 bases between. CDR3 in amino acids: CASSLVGTGANVLTF. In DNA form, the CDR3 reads TGTGCCAGCAGCTTAGTGGGCACTGGGGCCAACGTCCTGACTTTC.

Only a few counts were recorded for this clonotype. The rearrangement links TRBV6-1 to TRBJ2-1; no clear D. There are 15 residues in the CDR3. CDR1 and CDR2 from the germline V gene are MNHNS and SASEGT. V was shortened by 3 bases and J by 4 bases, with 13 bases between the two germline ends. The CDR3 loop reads CASSDNSALYNEQFF. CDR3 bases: TGTGCCAGCAGTGATAACAGCGCGCTTTACAATGAGCAGTTCTTC.

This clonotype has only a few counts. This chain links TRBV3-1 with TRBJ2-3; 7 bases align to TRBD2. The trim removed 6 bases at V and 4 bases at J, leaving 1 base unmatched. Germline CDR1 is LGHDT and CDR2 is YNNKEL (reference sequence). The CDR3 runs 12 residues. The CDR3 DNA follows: TGTGCCAGCAGGGCGGGGGCAGATACGCAGTATTTT. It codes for CASRAGADTQYF.

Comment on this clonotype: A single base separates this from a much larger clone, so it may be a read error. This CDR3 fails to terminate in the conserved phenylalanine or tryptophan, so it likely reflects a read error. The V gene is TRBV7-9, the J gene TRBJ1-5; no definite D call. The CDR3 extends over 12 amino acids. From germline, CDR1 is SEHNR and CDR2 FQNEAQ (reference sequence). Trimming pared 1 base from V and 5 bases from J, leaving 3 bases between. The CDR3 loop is CASSLGDQPQHI. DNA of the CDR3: TGTGCCAGCAGCTTAGGGGATCAGCCCCAGCATATT.

The CDR3 bases are TGTGCCAGCAGTGAAGGCAGAAATGAGCAGTTCTTC. Translation: CASSEGRNEQFF. The chain recombines TRBV2 with TRBJ2-1; D gene unclear. The CDR3 is 12 amino acids. Germline V gene sequence: CDR1 SNHLY, CDR2 FYNNEI. Trimming removed 1 base at V and 7 bases at J, with 5 bases between.